This TCR beta chain comes out of a study of blood T cell repertoires in COVID-19. About the study: Italy, Spain and the United States were the sources of the convalescent and acute COVID-19 samples.

The CDR3 extends over 16 amino acids. The germline V gene encodes CDR1 PRHDT and CDR2 FYEKMQ (reference sequence). V was trimmed by 3 bases and J by 1 base, leaving 12 bases between them. Authors' analysis steps: Amplification of reference gene primers was used by the study to estimate nucleated cell counts. Generated by immunoSEQ multiplex PCR, the TCRdb table keeps only in-frame clones and is missing some. The D gene and trimming were derived from the DNA, and the V and J assignments and clone size from that table. Here the sample spans about 240,000 clones, around four fifths being singletons. The chain combines TRBV13 with TRBJ2-2, with D unclear. This receptor was taken from a woman aged 55-70 years with active or convalescent COVID-19. Specimen: peripheral blood. The CDR3 sequence is CASSLGGPWNTGELFF. CDR3 DNA: TGTGCCAGCAGCTTGGGTGGGCCCTGGAACACCGGGGAGCTGTTTTTT.